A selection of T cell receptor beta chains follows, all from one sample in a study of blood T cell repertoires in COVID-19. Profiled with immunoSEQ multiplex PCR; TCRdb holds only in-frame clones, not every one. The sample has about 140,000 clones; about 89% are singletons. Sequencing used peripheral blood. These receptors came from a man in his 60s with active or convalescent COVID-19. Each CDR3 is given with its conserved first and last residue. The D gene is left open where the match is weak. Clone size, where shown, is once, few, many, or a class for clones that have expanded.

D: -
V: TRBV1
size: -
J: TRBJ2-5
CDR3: CTSIRFALAGDDYEETQYF
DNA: TGCACCAGCATCCGTTTCGCTCTAGCGGGGGACGACTATGAAGAGACCCAGTACTTC

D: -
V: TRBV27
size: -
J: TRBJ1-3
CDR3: CASSPLGGAFSGNTIYF
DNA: TGTGCCAGCAGCCCATTGGGCGGGGCTTTCTCTGGAAACACCATATATTTT

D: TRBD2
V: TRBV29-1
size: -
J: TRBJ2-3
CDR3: CSVRLTSGPADTQYF
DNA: TGCAGCGTCCGCTTAACTAGCGGACCGGCGGATACGCAGTATTTT

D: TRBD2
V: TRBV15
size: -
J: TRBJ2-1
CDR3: CATSRNGAGGLEQFF
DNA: TGTGCCACCAGCAGAAATGGAGCGGGAGGCCTTGAGCAGTTCTTC

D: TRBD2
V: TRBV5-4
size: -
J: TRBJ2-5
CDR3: CASSSELAGGQETQYF
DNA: TGTGCCAGCAGCTCCGAACTAGCGGGGGGGCAAGAGACCCAGTACTTC

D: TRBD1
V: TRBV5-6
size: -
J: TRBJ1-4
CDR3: CASSRGQATTNEKLFF
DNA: TGTGCCAGCAGCAGAGGACAGGCTACAACTAATGAAAAACTGTTTTTT

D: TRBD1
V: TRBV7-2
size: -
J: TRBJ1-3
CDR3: CASSLHGTASGNTIYF
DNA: TGTGCCAGCAGCTTACACGGGACAGCCTCTGGAAACACCATATATTTT

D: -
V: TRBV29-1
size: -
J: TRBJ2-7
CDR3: CSVGSSGNEQYF
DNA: TGCAGCGTTGGGTCATCGGGGAACGAGCAGTACTTC

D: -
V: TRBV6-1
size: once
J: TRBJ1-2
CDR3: CASSEGGLGGAGYTF
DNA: TGTGCCAGCAGTGAAGGTGGACTGGGGGGGGCGGGCTACACCTTC

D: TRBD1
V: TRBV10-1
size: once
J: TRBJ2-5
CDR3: CASSGTGPKETQYF
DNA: TGCGCCAGCAGTGGGACAGGACCAAAAGAGACCCAGTACTTC

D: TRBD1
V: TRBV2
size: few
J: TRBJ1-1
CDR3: CASRQGANTEAFF
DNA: TGTGCCAGCAGACAGGGGGCGAACACTGAAGCTTTCTTT

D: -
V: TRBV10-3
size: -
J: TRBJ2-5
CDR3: CAISEGRGQETQYF
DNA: TGTGCCATCAGTGAGGGCAGGGGCCAAGAGACCCAGTACTTC

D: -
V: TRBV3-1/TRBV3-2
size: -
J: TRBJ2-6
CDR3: CASSQARGTGANVLTF
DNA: TGTGCCAGCAGCCAAGCTCGCGGTACTGGGGCCAACGTCCTGACTTTC

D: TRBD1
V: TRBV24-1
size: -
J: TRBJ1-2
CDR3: CATSDPAGTGASGYTF
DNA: TGTGCCACCAGTGATCCCGCCGGGACAGGGGCCTCTGGCTACACCTTC

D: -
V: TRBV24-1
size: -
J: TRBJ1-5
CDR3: CATSSGTRGYGNQPQHF
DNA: TGTGCCACCAGTTCCGGTACCCGGGGGTACGGCAATCAGCCCCAGCATTTT

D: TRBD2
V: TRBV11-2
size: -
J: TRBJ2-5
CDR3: CASNGLAGGVETQYF
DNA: TGTGCCAGCAATGGACTAGCGGGGGGGGTGGAGACCCAGTACTTC

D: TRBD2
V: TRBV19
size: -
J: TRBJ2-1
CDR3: CASSIDSGTKTNEQFF
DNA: TGTGCCAGTAGTATAGACTCCGGGACTAAGACGAATGAGCAGTTCTTC

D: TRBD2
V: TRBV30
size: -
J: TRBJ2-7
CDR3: CAWSTGGGSYEQYF
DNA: TGTGCCTGGAGTACCGGCGGGGGGTCCTACGAGCAGTACTTC

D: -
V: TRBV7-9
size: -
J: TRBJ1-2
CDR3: CASSLGTTVQGRGYTF
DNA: TGTGCCAGCAGCTTAGGGACGACAGTCCAAGGGCGTGGCTACACCTTC

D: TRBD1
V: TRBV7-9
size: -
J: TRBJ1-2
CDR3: CASITTGGLEGYTF
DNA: TGTGCCAGCATTACTACAGGGGGATTGGAAGGCTACACCTTC

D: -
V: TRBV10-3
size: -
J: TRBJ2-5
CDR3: CAISEPTAINQETQYF
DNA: TGTGCCATCAGTGAGCCAACAGCCATCAACCAAGAGACCCAGTACTTC

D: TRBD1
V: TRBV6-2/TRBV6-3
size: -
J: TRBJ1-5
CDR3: CASSNSEGQGALRGQPQHF
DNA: TGTGCCAGCAGCAATAGCGAGGGACAGGGGGCCCTCAGGGGTCAGCCCCAGCATTTT

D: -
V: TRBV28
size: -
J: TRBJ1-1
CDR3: CASSGGTRGDTEAFF
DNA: TGTGCCAGCAGTGGGGGGACTAGGGGAGACACTGAAGCTTTCTTT

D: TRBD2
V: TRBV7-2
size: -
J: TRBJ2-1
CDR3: CASSFTSGGQFRAEQFF
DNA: TGTGCCAGCAGCTTTACTAGCGGGGGTCAGTTCCGCGCTGAGCAGTTCTTC

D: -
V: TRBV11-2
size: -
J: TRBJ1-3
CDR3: CASSLDWTEGNTIYF
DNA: TGTGCCAGCAGCTTAGACTGGACAGAGGGAAACACCATATATTTT

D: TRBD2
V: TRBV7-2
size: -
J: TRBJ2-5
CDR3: CASSLMPGTSGGGETQYF
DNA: TGTGCCAGCAGCTTAATGCCGGGGACTAGCGGGGGGGGCGAGACCCAGTACTTC

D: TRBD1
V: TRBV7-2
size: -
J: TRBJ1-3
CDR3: CASSLRQGPTGNTIYF
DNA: TGTGCCAGCAGCTTACGACAGGGGCCCACAGGAAACACCATATATTTT

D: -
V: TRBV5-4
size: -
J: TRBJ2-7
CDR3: CASSLTGNYEQYF
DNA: TGTGCCAGCAGCTTGACAGGGAACTACGAGCAGTACTTC